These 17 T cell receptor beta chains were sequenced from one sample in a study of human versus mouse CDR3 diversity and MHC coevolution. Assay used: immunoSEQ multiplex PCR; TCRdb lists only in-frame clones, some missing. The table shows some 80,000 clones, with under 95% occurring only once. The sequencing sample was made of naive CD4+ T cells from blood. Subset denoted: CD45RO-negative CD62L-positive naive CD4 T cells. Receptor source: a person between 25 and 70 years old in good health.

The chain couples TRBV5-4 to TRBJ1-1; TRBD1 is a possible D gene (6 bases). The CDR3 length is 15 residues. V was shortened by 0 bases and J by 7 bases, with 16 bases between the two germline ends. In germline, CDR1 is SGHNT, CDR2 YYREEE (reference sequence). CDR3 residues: CASSLVAGAPLEAFF. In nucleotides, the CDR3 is TGTGCCAGCAGCTTGGTGGCGGGGGCGCCTCTTGAAGCTTTCTTT.

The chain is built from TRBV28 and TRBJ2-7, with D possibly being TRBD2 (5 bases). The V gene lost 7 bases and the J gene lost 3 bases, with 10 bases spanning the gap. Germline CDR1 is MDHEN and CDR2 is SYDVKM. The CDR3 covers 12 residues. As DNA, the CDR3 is TGTGCCAGCACCAGCGGCTTCTACGAGCAGTACTTC. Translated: CASTSGFYEQYF.

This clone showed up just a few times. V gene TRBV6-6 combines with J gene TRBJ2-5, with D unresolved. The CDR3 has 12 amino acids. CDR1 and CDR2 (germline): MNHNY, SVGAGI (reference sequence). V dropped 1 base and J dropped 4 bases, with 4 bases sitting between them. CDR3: CASSYFRETQYF. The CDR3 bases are TGTGCCAGCAGTTACTTTCGAGAGACCCAGTACTTC.

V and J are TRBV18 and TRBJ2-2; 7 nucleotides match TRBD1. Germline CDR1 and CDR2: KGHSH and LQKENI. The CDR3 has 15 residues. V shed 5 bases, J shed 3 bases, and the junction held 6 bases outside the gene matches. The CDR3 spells CASSGQVPDTGELFF. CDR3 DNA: TGTGCCAGCTCAGGACAGGTCCCGGACACCGGGGAGCTGTTTTTT.

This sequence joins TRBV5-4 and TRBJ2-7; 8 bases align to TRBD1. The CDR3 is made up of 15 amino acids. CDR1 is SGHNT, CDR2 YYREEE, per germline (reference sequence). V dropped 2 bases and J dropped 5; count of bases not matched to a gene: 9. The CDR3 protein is CASSLPPGGADEQYF. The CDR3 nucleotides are TGTGCCAGCAGCTTACCCCCAGGGGGCGCGGACGAGCAGTACTTC.

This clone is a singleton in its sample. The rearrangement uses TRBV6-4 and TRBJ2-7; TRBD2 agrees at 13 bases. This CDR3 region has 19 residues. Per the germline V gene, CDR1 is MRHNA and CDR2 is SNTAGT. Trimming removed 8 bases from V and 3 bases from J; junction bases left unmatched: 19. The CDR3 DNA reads TGTGCCAGCGACGTAGGACTAGCGGGAGATATTGGTTGTATCTACGAGCAGTACTTC. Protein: CASDVGLAGDIGCIYEQYF.

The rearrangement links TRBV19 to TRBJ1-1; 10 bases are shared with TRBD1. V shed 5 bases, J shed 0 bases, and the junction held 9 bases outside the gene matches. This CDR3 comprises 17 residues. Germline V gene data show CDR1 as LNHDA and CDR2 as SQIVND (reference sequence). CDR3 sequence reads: CASSEGRDRGMNTEAFF. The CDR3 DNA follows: TGTGCCAGTAGTGAGGGAAGGGACAGGGGTATGAACACTGAAGCTTTCTTT.

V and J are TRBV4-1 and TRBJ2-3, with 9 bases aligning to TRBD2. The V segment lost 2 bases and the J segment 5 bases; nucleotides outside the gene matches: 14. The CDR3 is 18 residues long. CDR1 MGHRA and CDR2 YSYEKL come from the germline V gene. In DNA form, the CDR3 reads TGCGCCAGCAGCCAACCCCTCCAGCGGGAGGCTAAAAGAGATACGCAGTATTTT. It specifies CASSQPLQREAKRDTQYF.

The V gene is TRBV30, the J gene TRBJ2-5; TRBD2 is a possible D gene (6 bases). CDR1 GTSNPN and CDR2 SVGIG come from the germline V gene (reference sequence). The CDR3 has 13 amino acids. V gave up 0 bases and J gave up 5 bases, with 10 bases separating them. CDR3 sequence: CAWSVRLGETQYF. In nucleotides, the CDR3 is TGTGCCTGGAGTGTACGACTAGGCGAGACCCAGTACTTC.

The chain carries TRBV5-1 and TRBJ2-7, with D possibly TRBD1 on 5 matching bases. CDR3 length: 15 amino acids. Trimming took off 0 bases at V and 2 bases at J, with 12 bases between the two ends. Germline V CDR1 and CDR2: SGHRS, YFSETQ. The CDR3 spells CASSLDAGNPYEQYF. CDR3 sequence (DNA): TGCGCCAGCAGCTTGGACGCAGGGAACCCCTACGAGCAGTACTTC.

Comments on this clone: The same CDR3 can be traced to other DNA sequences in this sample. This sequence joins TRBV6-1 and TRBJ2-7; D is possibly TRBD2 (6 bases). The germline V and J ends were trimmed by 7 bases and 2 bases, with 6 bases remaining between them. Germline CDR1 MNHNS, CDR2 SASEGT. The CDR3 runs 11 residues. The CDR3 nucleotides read TGTGCCAGCACGGGGGCCTACGAGCAGTACTTC. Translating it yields CASTGAYEQYF.

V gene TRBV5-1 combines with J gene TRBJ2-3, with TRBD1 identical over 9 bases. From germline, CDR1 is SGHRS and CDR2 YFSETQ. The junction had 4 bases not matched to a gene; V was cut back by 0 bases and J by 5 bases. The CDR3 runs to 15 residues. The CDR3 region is CASSLAGQGGDTQYF. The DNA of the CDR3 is TGCGCCAGCAGCTTGGCGGGACAGGGTGGAGATACGCAGTATTTT.

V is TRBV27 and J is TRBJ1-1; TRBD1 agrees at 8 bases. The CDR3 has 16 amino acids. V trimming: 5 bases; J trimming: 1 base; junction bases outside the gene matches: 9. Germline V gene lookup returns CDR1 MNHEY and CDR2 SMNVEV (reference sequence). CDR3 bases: TGTGCCAGCAGTGCCCTTGGACAGGGTGAGAACACTGAAGCTTTCTTT. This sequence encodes CASSALGQGENTEAFF.

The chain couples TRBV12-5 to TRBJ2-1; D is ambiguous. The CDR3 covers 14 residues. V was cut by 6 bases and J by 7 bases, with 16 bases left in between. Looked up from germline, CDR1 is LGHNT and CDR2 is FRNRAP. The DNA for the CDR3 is TGTGCTAGTGGAAGCCCCCCGGTTCCGAATGAGCAGTTCTTC. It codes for CASGSPPVPNEQFF.

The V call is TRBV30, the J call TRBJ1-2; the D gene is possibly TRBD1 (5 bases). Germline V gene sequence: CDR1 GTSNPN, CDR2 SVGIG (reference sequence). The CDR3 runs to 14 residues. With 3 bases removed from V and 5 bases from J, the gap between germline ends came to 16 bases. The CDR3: CAWSRDLTRYGYTF. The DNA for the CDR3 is TGTGCCTGGAGCAGGGACTTGACCCGTTATGGCTACACCTTC.

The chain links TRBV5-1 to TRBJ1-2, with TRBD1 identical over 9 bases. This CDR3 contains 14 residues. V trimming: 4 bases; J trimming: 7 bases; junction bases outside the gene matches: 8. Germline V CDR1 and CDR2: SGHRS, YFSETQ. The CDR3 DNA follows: TGCGCCAGCAGCCCGGTGGGACAGGGTTTTGGCTACACCTTC. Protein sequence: CASSPVGQGFGYTF.

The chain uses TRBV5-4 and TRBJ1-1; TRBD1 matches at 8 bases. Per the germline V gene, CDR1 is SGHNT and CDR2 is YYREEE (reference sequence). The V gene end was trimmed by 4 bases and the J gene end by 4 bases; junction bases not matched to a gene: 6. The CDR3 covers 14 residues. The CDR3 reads CASSPGQGPTEAFF. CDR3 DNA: TGTGCCAGCAGCCCAGGACAGGGTCCCACTGAAGCTTTCTTT. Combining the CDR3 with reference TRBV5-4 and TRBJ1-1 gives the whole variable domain ETGVTQSPTHLIKTRGQQVTLRCSSQSGHNTVSWYQQALGQGPQFIFQYYREEENGRGNFPPRFSGLQFPNYSSELNVNALELDDSALYLCASSPGQGPTEAFFGQGTRLTVV.